This T cell receptor (beta chain) was retrieved from a study of graft-versus-host responses after intestinal transplantation. Looking at the study overall: Tacrolimus plus steroids were given to all recipients for approximately 3 years, preceded by anti-thymocyte globulin induction.

Concerning this clone: The antigen remains undetermined.

Assay: immunoSEQ multiplex PCR; the TCRdb copy retains only in-frame clones and omits some. The sample records over 75,000 clones, 92% being singletons. The V end lost 8 bases, the J end lost 3 bases, and 11 bases lay between the germline ends. Germline V gene lookup returns CDR1 SNHLY and CDR2 FYNNEI. CDR3 length equals 12 residues. The chain has TRBV2 and TRBJ2-7; D remains unclear. The receptor was derived from a human donor who was the organ donor for an intestinal transplant. Material: unstimulated CD8+ T cells sorted from spleen or lymph node cells, obtained before transplant. The CDR3: CASYGSDYEQYF. CDR3 nucleotides: TGTGCCAGCTATGGCTCTGACTACGAGCAGTACTTC. The whole variable domain, filled in from reference TRBV2 and TRBJ2-7, reads EPEVTQTPSHQVTQMGQEVILRCVPISNHLYFYWYRQILGQKVEFLVSFYNNEISEKSEIFDDQFSVERPDGSNFTLKIRSTKLEDSAMYFCASYGSDYEQYFGPGTRLTVT.